Each of the 8 T cell receptor beta chains below was sequenced from the same sample in a study of T cell responses to AZD1222 COVID-19 vaccine (dated by TCRdb to the early 2020s). According to the study, the label for this sample's time point signals: baseline before first vaccination. The library was prepared using the immunoSEQ multiplex PCR assay. TCRdb obtained this table from immuneACCESS and retained in-frame rearrangements with V and J assigned. These tables miss some clones; where compared with another copy, unresolved V genes account for less than half of the shortfall, and the remainder is unexplained. Across this sample there are roughly 53,000 clones, with approximately 84% seen only once. Clones ranked in the top ten supply 25% to 30% of the sample. This specimen consisted of peripheral blood, obtained on day 0 of AZD1222 vaccination. These TCRs come from an adult in good health.

The V and J genes are TRBV7-2 and TRBJ1-2; 8 nucleotides agree with TRBD1. Per the germline V gene, CDR1 is SGHTA and CDR2 is FQGNSA. The CDR3 sequence is 15 residues long. The V and J ends lost 0 bases and 3 bases, in that order; junction bases with no gene match: 3. Here the CDR3 DNA reads TGTGCCAGCAGCTTAGCGGTGACAGGGGACTATGGCTACACCTTC. Residues: CASSLAVTGDYGYTF.

V gene TRBV21-1 combines with J gene TRBJ2-5. TRBV21-1 is recorded as a pseudogene. The CDR3 has 15 amino acids. CDR3 amino acids: CASSREADWRETQYF. DNA of the CDR3: TGTGCCAGCAGCAGGGAAGCCGACTGGCGGGAGACCCAGTACTTC.

The V call is TRBV24-1, the J call TRBJ1-5; D call uncertain. Germline lookup yields CDR1 KGHDR and CDR2 SFDVKD. There are 12 residues in the CDR3. V lost 9 bases and J 2 bases, leaving 7 bases between the germline ends. CDR3 sequence: CATGEGNQPQHF. The CDR3 DNA is TGTGCCACCGGGGAAGGCAATCAGCCCCAGCATTTT.

This rearrangement joins TRBV15 to TRBJ2-6, with 8 bases identical to TRBD1. Germline values: CDR1 LNHNV, CDR2 YYDKDF (reference sequence). The V gene end was trimmed by 1 base and the J gene end by 0 bases; junction bases not matched to a gene: 2. There are 17 residues in the CDR3. This chain's CDR3 is CATSRGQGSSGANVLTF. In nucleotides, the CDR3 is TGTGCCACCAGCAGAGGACAGGGGAGCTCTGGGGCCAACGTCCTGACTTTC.

The chain has TRBV12-3 or TRBV12-4 and TRBJ2-7; no clear D gene. This CDR3 has 11 amino acids. CDR3 sequence: CASSLHCRENV. CDR3 nucleotide sequence: TGTGCCAGCAGTCTCCATTGCCGCGAAAATGTC.

This sequence joins TRBV4-1 and TRBJ1-2; D is ambiguous. CDR3 size: 15 residues. Germline loops: CDR1 MGHRA, CDR2 YSYEKL. V lost 0 bases and J 7 bases, leaving 15 bases between the germline ends. The CDR3 DNA follows: TGCGCCAGCAGCCAAGAGAGGCCCAGCCCCACTGGCTACACCTTC. Protein product: CASSQERPSPTGYTF.

The rearrangement links TRBV2 to TRBJ2-2, with 7 bases lining up with TRBD2. Unmatched junction bases numbered 6, after V lost 9 bases and J lost 2 bases. Germline CDR1 is SNHLY and CDR2 is FYNNEI. The CDR3 totals 14 residues. CDR3 DNA sequence: TGTGCCAGTAAAGGGACTACTAACACCGGGGAGCTGTTTTTT. Amino acids: CASKGTTNTGELFF.

This clone was counted a single time. The chain carries TRBV6-6 and TRBJ1-2, with D uncertain. The CDR3 runs 11 residues. Germline V lookup: CDR1 MNHNY, CDR2 SVGAGI (reference sequence). V was pared by 6 bases and J by 8 bases, with 10 bases between. CDR3 in amino acids: CASSPTEGYTF. The CDR3, as DNA: TGTGCCAGCAGCCCCACAGAAGGCTACACCTTC.